This record looks at one T cell receptor beta chain sequence and its context. Its antigen is not known. The data belong to a study of blood T cells in healthy people across ages. Study as a whole: Capture via template switching afforded approximately one barcoded beta molecule per two T cells.

After removal of 2 bases from V and 5 bases from J, the junction contained 13 bases not matched to a gene. Germline-derived CDR1 and CDR2 are DFQATT and SNEGSKA (reference sequence). This CDR3 is 16 amino acids long. A second PCR, run for about 6 to 12 cycles, used a sample-barcoded 5' primer plus a J-beta primer mix. Researchers report that a template-switch adaptor with 12 random nucleotides tagged each cDNA molecule. TCRdb reprocessed the 5' RACE reads via MiXCR and lists one record per CDR3 protein. The sample lists 650,000 to 800,000 distinct CDR3 sequences, 40% to 50% occurring once. Study-wide results and caveats: Without sorted subsets, naive and antigen-experienced compartments could not be conclusively compared.

The sequence came from a man between 60 and 70 years old in good health. The specimen sequenced was blood. J is TRBJ2-5 and V is TRBV20-1; TRBD2 matches at 8 bases. The CDR3 DNA sequence: TGCAGTGCTAGACCTAGCGGGTGGCCGACTTTGGAGACCCAGTACTTC. The encoded protein is CSARPSGWPTLETQYF.